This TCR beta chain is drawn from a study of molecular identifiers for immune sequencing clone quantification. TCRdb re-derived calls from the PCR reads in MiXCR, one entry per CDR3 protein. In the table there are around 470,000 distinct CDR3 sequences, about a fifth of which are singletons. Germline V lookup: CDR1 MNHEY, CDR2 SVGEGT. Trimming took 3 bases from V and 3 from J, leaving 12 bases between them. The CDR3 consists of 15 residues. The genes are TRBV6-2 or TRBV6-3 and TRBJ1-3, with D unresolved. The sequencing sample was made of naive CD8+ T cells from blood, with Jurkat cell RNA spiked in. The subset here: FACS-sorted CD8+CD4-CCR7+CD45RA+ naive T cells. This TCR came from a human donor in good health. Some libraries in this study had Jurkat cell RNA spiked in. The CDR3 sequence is CASSYNPGGGNTIYF. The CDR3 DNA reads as TGTGCCAGCAGTTATAACCCAGGAGGTGGAAACACCATATATTTT.